This record looks at one TCR beta chain sequence and its context. Antigen: not known. These data belong to a study of Ad26.COV2.S vaccination and SARS-CoV-2 variants. The study, taken as a whole, reports: The TCR breadth and depth analyses may have produced an underestimate of total T cell responses.

Treatment meaning: about 20 received Ad26.COV2.S at low or high dose, single or two shots; roughly five received placebo; per-sample allocation not given. On day 63 after the first injection, vaccine and placebo recipients gave samples. Whoever gave the sample was an adult aged 18-55 years in Boston. CDR1 and CDR2 (germline): SQVTM, ANQGSEA. V shed 2 bases and J shed 6 bases, with 14 bases lying between them. The CDR3 totals 14 residues. Assay: immunoSEQ multiplex PCR; the TCRdb copy retains only in-frame clones and omits some. The sample gives 350,000 to 500,000 clones, about 90% of which show up once; less than 5.5% is in the top ten.

The TCR was taken from a person between 18 and 65 years old who received the Ad26.COV2.S COVID-19 vaccine or a placebo. The chain is built from TRBV29-1 and TRBJ2-1; D is perhaps TRBD1 (5 bases). This material consisted of peripheral blood, taken in a trial of Ad26.COV2.S vaccine versus placebo. The CDR3 region has the DNA TGCAGCGTTGAAAGGGGTTCCTACACCAATGAGCAGTTCTTC. It encodes CSVERGSYTNEQFF.